What follows describes a single T cell receptor (beta chain). Its specificity is not known. The source of the sample is a study of shared clonotypes between healthy human individuals. All participating donors were Caucasian adults from Nashville, Tennessee. The study's findings and limits: Naive subsets generally had larger estimated richness than memory subsets.

CDR3 size: 15 residues. Per the germline V gene, CDR1 is SGDLS and CDR2 is YYNGEE. The V end lost 1 base, the J end lost 1 base, and 8 bases lay between the germline ends. It was across several immunoSEQ plates that each subset's genomic DNA was evenly split. As processed by the authors: Filtering of immunoSEQ junctional sequences could not match full-length read filtering. Only in-frame clones appear in the TCRdb table, and some are missing; sequencing was by immunoSEQ multiplex PCR. From that table come the V and J calls and clone size; the DNA was used to work out D and trimming. The sample carries over 850,000 clones, around three quarters recorded once.

This chain uses TRBV9 with TRBJ2-2; a weak D match, TRBD2 (6 bases). This receptor was obtained from a young man in good health. Some clones in this sample may be carry-over from other donors' samples. The specimen was memory CD4+ T cells from PBMCs. Subset described: CD45RA-negative fraction. The CDR3 sequence: CASSVYSGNTGELFF. CDR3 nucleotides: TGTGCCAGCAGCGTATATAGCGGGAACACCGGGGAGCTGTTTTTT.